The 5 T cell receptor beta chains below come from one sample, sequenced in a study of CD8 T cells in ankylosing spondylitis. Notes on the study in general: Fewer than 10 highly homologous variants formed a TCR beta motif that appeared characteristic of ankylosing spondylitis blood.

No cognate antigen is known for these TCRs. TCRdb re-called the 5' RACE reads with MiXCR, one entry per CDR3 protein. Among 500,000 or so distinct CDR3 sequences, approximately 5% were seen once, and the ten largest hold approximately 4%. The specimen sequenced was blood, either unsorted or a sorted T cell fraction (not recorded which). These TCRs come from a male donor with ankylosing spondylitis.

This clonotype appeared many times. CDR3 in DNA: TGTGCCAGCAGAACAGGGGGCGACCAGCCCCAGCATTTT. Translating gives CASRTGGDQPQHF. The chain couples TRBV12-3 or TRBV12-4 to TRBJ1-5; 9 bases map to TRBD1. The CDR3 contains 13 residues. Trimming removed 6 bases from V and 7 bases from J; junction bases left unmatched: 4.

This chain links TRBV29-1 with TRBJ1-1, with TRBD1 identical over 7 bases. The J segment lost 1 base and the V segment lost 6 bases, leaving 8 bases of the junction unmatched. CDR1 and CDR2 from the germline V gene are SQVTM and ANQGSEA. The CDR3 has 14 residues. CDR3 loop: CSVVTDRQNTEAFF. CDR3 DNA: TGCAGCGTCGTTACGGACAGGCAGAACACTGAAGCTTTCTTT. The full variable domain, rest sourced from reference TRBV29-1 and TRBJ1-1, is SAVISQKPSRDICQRGTSLTIQCQVDSQVTMMFWYRQQPGQSLTLIATANQGSEATYESGFVIDKFPISRPNLTFSTLTVSNMSPEDSSIYLCSVVTDRQNTEAFFGQGTRLTVV.

There are many counts of this clonotype. The chain uses TRBV12-3 or TRBV12-4 and TRBJ1-2; TRBD1 is a possible D gene (5 bases). V dropped 5 bases and J dropped 8 bases, with 15 bases sitting between them. CDR3 size: 13 residues. CDR3 loop: CASSPRGDGGYTF. The CDR3 coding sequence is TGTGCCAGCAGTCCCCGCGGGGACGGCGGCTACACCTTC.

The table lists this clonotype with many counts. The chain recombines TRBV10-3 with TRBJ1-2; D might be TRBD1 (5 bases). V lost 4 bases to trimming and J lost 4 bases, with 16 bases between them. Per the germline V gene, CDR1 is ENHRY and CDR2 is SYGVKD. This CDR3 contains 15 residues. Here the CDR3 reads CAISGDTGLAYGYTF. CDR3 nucleotide sequence: TGTGCCATCAGTGGGGATACAGGCCTCGCCTATGGCTACACCTTC.

The sample holds many counts of this clonotype. The rearrangement joins TRBV12-3 or TRBV12-4 to TRBJ2-1; 8 positions match TRBD2. The CDR3 runs to 14 residues. The V gene end was trimmed by 3 bases and the J gene end by 4 bases; junction bases not matched to a gene: 2. The CDR3 region has the DNA TGTGCCAGCAGTTTCGAGCGGGAGTACAATGAGCAGTTCTTC. Its protein product is CASSFEREYNEQFF.